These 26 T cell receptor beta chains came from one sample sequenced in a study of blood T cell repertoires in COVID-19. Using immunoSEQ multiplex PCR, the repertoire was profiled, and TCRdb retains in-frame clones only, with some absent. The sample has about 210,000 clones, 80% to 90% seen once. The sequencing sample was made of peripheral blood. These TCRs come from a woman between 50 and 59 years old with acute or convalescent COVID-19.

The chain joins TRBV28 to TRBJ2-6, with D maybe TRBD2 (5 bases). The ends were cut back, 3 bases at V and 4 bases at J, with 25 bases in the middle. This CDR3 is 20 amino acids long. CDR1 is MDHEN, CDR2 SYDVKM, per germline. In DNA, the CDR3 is TGTGCCAGCAGTTTCTCGAGGGTGTGGACCCCAACGAGAGGGGCCAACGTCCTGACTTTC. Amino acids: CASSFSRVWTPTRGANVLTF.

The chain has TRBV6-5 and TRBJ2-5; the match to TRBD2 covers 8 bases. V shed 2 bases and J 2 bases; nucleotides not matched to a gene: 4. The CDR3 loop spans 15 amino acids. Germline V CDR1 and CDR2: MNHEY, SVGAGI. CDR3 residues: CASSYTRGGQETQYF. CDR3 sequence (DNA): TGTGCCAGCAGTTACACCCGCGGGGGGCAAGAGACCCAGTACTTC.

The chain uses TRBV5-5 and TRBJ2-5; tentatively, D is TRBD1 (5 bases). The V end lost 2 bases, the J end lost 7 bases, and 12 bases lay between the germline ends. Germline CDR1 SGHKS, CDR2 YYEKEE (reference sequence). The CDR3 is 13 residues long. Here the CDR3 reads CASSFSTVGTQYF. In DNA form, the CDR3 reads TGTGCCAGCAGCTTTTCGACAGTGGGGACCCAGTACTTC.

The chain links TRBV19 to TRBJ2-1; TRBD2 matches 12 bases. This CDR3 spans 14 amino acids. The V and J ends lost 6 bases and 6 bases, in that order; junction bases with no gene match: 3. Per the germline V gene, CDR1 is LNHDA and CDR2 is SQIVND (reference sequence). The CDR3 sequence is CASRSLAGGNEQFF. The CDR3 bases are TGTGCCAGTAGGTCACTAGCGGGGGGCAATGAGCAGTTCTTC.

The CDR3 loop reads CASSLDRTGRWQYF. The DNA for the CDR3 is TGTGCCAGCTCACTCGACCGGACAGGGCGGTGGCAGTACTTC. V and J are TRBV18 and TRBJ2-7; 8 bases agree with TRBD1. After removal of 4 bases from V and 9 bases from J, the junction contained 11 bases not matched to a gene. This CDR3 comprises 14 residues. Germline V lookup: CDR1 KGHSH, CDR2 LQKENI. Full variable domain (missing parts from reference TRBV18 and TRBJ2-7): NAGVMQNPRHLVRRRGQEARLRCSPMKGHSHVYWYRQLPEEGLKFMVYLQKENIIDESGMPKERFSAEFPKEGPSILRIQQVVRGDSAAYFCASSLDRTGRWQYFGPGTRLTVT.

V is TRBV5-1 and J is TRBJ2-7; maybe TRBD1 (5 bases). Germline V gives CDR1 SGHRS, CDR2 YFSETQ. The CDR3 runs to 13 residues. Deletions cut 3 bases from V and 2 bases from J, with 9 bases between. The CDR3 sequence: CASSSDTAYEQYF. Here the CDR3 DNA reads TGCGCCAGCAGCTCGGACACTGCCTACGAGCAGTACTTC.

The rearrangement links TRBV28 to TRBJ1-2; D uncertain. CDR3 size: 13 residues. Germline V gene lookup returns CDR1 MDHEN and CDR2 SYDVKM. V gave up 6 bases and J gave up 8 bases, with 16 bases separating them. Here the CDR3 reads CASSLRVPAGYTF. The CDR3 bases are TGTGCCAGCAGCCTCCGTGTCCCTGCGGGCTACACCTTC.

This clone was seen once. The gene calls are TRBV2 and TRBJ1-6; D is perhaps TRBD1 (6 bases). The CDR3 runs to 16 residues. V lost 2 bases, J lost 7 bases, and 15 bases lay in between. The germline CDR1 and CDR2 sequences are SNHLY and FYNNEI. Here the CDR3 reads CASSEQGHFANSPLHF. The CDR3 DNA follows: TGTGCCAGCAGTGAACAGGGACACTTTGCAAATTCACCCCTCCACTTT.

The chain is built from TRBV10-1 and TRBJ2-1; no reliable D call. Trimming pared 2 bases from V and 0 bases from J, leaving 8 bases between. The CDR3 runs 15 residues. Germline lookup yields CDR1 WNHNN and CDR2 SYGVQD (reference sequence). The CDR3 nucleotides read TGCGCCAGCAGTGAGGTTGGTAGCTCCTACAATGAGCAGTTCTTC. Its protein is CASSEVGSSYNEQFF.

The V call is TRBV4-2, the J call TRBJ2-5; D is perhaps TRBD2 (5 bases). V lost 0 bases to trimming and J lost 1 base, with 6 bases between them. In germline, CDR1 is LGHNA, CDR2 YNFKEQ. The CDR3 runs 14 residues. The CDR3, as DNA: TGTGCCAGCAGCCAAGAAGAGGGCCAAGAGACCCAGTACTTC. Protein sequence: CASSQEEGQETQYF.

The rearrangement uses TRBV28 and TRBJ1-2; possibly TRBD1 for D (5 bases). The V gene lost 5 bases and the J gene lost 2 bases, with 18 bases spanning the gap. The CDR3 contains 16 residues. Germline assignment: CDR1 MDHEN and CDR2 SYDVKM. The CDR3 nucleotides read TGTGCCAGCAGTACCCCACCCGGGGGTAGGAACTATGGCTACACCTTC. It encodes CASSTPPGGRNYGYTF.

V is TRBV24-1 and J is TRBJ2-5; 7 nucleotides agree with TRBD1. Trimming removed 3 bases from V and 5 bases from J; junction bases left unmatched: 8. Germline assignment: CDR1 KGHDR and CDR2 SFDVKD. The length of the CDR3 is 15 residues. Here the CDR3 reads CATSDTRQGGETQYF. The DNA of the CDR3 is TGTGCCACCAGTGATACTAGACAGGGCGGCGAGACCCAGTACTTC.

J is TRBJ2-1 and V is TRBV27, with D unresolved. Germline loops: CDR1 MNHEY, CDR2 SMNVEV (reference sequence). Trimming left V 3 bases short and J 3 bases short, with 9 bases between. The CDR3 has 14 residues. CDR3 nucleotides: TGTGCCAGCAGTTTTGACGGCGGCTACAATGAGCAGTTCTTC. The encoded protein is CASSFDGGYNEQFF.

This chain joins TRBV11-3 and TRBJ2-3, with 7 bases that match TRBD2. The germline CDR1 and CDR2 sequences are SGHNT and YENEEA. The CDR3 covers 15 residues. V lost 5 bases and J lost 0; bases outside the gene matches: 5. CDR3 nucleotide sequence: TGTGCCAGCAGCCAAGCGGGGTCTAGCACAGATACGCAGTATTTT. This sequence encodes CASSQAGSSTDTQYF.

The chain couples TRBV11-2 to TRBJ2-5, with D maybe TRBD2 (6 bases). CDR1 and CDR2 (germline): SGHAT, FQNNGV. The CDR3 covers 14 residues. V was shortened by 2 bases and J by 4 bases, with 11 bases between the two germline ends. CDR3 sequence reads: CASSLKREVETQYF. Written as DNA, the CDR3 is TGTGCCAGCAGCTTAAAAAGGGAGGTAGAGACCCAGTACTTC.

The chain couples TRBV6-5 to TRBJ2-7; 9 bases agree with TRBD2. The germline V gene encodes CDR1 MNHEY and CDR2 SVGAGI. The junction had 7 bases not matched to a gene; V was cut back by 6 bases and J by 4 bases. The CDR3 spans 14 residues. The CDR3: CASRRASGNYEQYF. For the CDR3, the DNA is TGTGCCAGCAGGAGGGCTAGCGGGAATTACGAGCAGTACTTC.

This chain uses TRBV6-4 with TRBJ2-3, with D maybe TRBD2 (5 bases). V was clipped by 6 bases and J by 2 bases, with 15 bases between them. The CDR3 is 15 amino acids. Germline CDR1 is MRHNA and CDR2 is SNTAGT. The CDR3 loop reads CASSRGGQNTDTQYF. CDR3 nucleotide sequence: TGTGCCAGCAGCAGAGGAGGCCAGAACACAGATACGCAGTATTTT.

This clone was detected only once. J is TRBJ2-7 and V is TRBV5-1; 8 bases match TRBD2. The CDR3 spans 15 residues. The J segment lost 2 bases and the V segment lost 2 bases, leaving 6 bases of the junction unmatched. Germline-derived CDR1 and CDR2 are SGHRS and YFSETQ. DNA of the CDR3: TGCGCCAGCAGCTTTCCAACTAGCGGAACCTACGAGCAGTACTTC. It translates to CASSFPTSGTYEQYF.

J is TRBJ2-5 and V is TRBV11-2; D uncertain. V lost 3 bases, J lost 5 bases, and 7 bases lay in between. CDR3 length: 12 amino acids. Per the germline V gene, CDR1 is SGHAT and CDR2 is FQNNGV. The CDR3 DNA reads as TGTGCCAGCAGCTTCAATCGGGAGACCCAGTACTTC. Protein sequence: CASSFNRETQYF.

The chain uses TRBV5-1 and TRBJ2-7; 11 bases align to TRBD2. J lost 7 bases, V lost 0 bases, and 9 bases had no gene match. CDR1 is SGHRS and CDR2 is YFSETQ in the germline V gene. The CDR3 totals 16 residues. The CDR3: CASSLEIAGGPSEQYF. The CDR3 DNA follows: TGCGCCAGCAGCTTGGAGATAGCGGGAGGGCCTAGTGAGCAGTACTTC.

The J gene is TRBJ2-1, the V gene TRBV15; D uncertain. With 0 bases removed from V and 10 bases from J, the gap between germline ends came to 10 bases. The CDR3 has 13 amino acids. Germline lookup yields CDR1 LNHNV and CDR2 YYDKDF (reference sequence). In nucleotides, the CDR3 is TGTGCCACCAGCAGAGAATTGGAGTGGGAGCAGTTCTTC. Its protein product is CATSRELEWEQFF.

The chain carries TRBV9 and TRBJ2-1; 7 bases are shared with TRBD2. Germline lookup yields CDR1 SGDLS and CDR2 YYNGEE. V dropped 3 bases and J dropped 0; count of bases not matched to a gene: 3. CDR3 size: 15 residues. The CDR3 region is CASSATSFSYNEQFF. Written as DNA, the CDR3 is TGTGCCAGCAGCGCGACTAGCTTCTCCTACAATGAGCAGTTCTTC.

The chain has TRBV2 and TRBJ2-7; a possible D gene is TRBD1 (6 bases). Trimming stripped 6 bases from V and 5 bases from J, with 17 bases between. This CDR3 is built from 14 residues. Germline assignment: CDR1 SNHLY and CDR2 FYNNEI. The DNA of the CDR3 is TGTGCCAGCAGACTAAACGACAGGCCTCACGAGCAGTACTTC. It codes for CASRLNDRPHEQYF.

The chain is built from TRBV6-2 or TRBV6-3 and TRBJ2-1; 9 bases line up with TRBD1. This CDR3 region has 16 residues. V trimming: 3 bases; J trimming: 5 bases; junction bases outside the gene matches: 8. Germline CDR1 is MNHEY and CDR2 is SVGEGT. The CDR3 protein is CASSYIGTGRNNEQFF. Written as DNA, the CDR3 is TGTGCCAGCAGTTATATTGGGACAGGGCGCAACAATGAGCAGTTCTTC.

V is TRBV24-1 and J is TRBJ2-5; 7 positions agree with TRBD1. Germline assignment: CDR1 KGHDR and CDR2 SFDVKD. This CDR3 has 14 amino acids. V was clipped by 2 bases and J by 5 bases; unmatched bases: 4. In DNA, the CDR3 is TGTGCCACCAGTGATTGGGACAGAGGGGAGACCCAGTACTTC. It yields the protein CATSDWDRGETQYF.

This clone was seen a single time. CDR3 residues: CAWSGSLAGVRYEQFF. Written as DNA, the CDR3 is TGTGCCTGGAGTGGGTCCCTAGCGGGAGTTAGGTATGAGCAGTTCTTC. The chain employs TRBV30 and TRBJ2-1, with 10 bases matching TRBD2. Germline CDR1 reads GTSNPN; CDR2 reads SVGIG (reference sequence). V shed 1 base and J 8 bases; nucleotides not matched to a gene: 11. CDR3 length: 16 amino acids.